These 29 T cell receptor beta chains came from one sample sequenced in a study of blood T cell repertoires in COVID-19. Repertoires were generated with immunoSEQ multiplex PCR, while TCRdb's copy carries only in-frame clones and drops some. The table lists 150,000 to 200,000 clones, approximately 92% of them singletons, with 0.5% to 0.65% in the top ten. The sequenced material came from peripheral blood. These receptor sequences come from a man in his forties or fifties with acute or convalescent COVID-19.

The chain is built from TRBV6-4 and TRBJ2-2; 11 bases are a match to TRBD2. In germline, CDR1 is MRHNA, CDR2 SNTAGT. The junction had 1 base not matched to a gene; V was cut back by 5 bases and J by 2 bases. The CDR3 totals 15 residues. DNA for the CDR3: TGTGCCAGCAGTCTAGCGGGGGGCAACACCGGGGAGCTGTTTTTT. Protein product: CASSLAGGNTGELFF.

This clone occurred once. V usage is TRBV27 and J usage is TRBJ2-7; TRBD1 might be the D (5 bases). V was pared by 2 bases and J by 0 bases, with 14 bases between. CDR3 length: 16 amino acids. Germline V gene sequence: CDR1 MNHEY, CDR2 SMNVEV (reference sequence). CDR3 residues: CASSLSAQANSYEQYV. CDR3 DNA: TGTGCCAGCAGTTTAAGTGCACAGGCAAACTCCTACGAGCAGTACGTC.

This clone has a handful of counts. The rearrangement joins TRBV7-9 to TRBJ1-4, with D perhaps TRBD1 (5 bases). CDR3 length: 14 residues. CDR1 is SEHNR and CDR2 is FQNEAQ in the germline V gene (reference sequence). V lost 5 bases and J lost 5, with 12 bases in between. The CDR3, as DNA: TGTGCCAGCAGCGGGAAGGGGCTAAATGAAAAACTGTTTTTT. It yields the protein CASSGKGLNEKLFF.

This chain uses TRBV4-1 with TRBJ1-2; 12 nucleotides align to TRBD1. The V and J ends lost 3 bases and 4 bases, in that order; junction bases with no gene match: 6. From germline, CDR1 is MGHRA and CDR2 YSYEKL. CDR3 size: 16 residues. This chain's CDR3 is CASSQVGQGASYGYTF. The DNA of the CDR3 is TGCGCCAGCAGCCAGGTGGGACAGGGGGCCTCCTATGGCTACACCTTC.

This sequence joins TRBV10-2 and TRBJ1-2, with D unresolved. CDR3 length equals 12 residues. V was clipped by 4 bases and J by 4 bases, with 7 bases between them. Germline V gene lookup returns CDR1 WSHSY and CDR2 SAAADI. CDR3 coding DNA: TGCGCCAGCAGTGCAGAATCCTATGGCTACACCTTC. The encoded protein is CASSAESYGYTF.

V usage is TRBV5-6 and J usage is TRBJ1-4; D is possibly TRBD1 (6 bases). Germline CDR1 and CDR2: SGHDT and YYEEEE. The length of the CDR3 is 15 residues. Trimming removed 4 bases from V and 7 bases from J, with 17 bases in between. The CDR3 loop reads CASSGDGGLREKLFF. The CDR3 DNA follows: TGTGCCAGCAGCGGGGATGGGGGCCTGCGTGAAAAACTGTTTTTT.

This chain links TRBV19 with TRBJ2-7; 8 bases are shared with TRBD2. V dropped 3 bases and J dropped 1; count of bases not matched to a gene: 5. Germline V gene data show CDR1 as LNHDA and CDR2 as SQIVND (reference sequence). The length of the CDR3 is 15 residues. The CDR3 reads CASSIATGGSYEQYV. The DNA of the CDR3 is TGTGCCAGTAGTATCGCGACGGGGGGGTCCTACGAGCAGTACGTC.

This clone was detected only once. The rearrangement joins TRBV4-2 to TRBJ2-1; TRBD2 matches 10 bases. Losses at the gene ends were 2 bases for V and 2 bases for J; bases not matched to a gene: 9. Germline lookup yields CDR1 LGHNA and CDR2 YNFKEQ. The CDR3 is made up of 18 amino acids. In DNA form, the CDR3 reads TGTGCCAGCAGCCAACGAGCTAGCGGGGGTAGTCCCTACAATGAGCAGTTCTTC. This translates into CASSQRASGGSPYNEQFF.

CDR3 loop: CASSPGGLTDTQYF. The CDR3 nucleotides are TGCGCCAGCAGCCCGGGGGGTCTCACAGATACGCAGTATTTT. The chain recombines TRBV5-1 with TRBJ2-3, with 7 nucleotides matching TRBD2. The CDR3 is made up of 14 amino acids. Germline CDR1 is SGHRS and CDR2 is YFSETQ. V was clipped by 4 bases and J by 2 bases; unmatched bases: 4. The full variable domain, with the rest looked up from reference TRBV5-1 and TRBJ2-3, is KAGVTQTPRYLIKTRGQQVTLSCSPISGHRSVSWYQQTPGQGLQFLFEYFSETQRNKGNFPGRFSGRQFSNSRSEMNVSTLELGDSALYLCASSPGGLTDTQYFGPGTRLTVL.

The chain links TRBV27 to TRBJ1-4; possible D gene TRBD1, 6 bases. Trimming cost V 0 bases and J 5 bases, with 10 bases left between them. The CDR3 totals 15 residues. The V gene's germline CDR1 is MNHEY and CDR2 SMNVEV (reference sequence). CDR3 nucleotides: TGTGCCAGCAGTTTATCCCCAGGGGCGAATGAAAAACTGTTTTTT. Its translation: CASSLSPGANEKLFF.

DNA of the CDR3: TGCGCCAGCAGTCAATATCTATCTGGAGGGGCGAGGGATAATTCACCCCTCCACTTT. It is translated as CASSQYLSGGARDNSPLHF. This sequence joins TRBV23-1 and TRBJ1-6; possible D gene TRBD1, 5 bases. TRBV23-1 is designated an ORF whose function remains uncertain. This CDR3 region has 19 residues. V was shortened by 1 base and J by 5 bases, with 21 bases between the two germline ends.

A few counts support this clone. The genes are TRBV7-9 and TRBJ1-1; TRBD1 is a possible D gene (6 bases). Germline V gives CDR1 SEHNR, CDR2 FQNEAQ (reference sequence). The CDR3 is made up of 15 amino acids. V was pared by 5 bases and J by 1 base, with 14 bases between. The CDR3 loop reads CASSVNPRGNTEAFF. CDR3 nucleotide sequence: TGTGCCAGCAGCGTCAACCCCAGGGGGAACACTGAAGCTTTCTTT.

The CDR3 protein is CASSSDYGYTF. The CDR3 nucleotides are TGTGCCAGCAGCTCAGACTATGGCTACACCTTC. The gene calls are TRBV9 and TRBJ1-2; unclear D gene. This CDR3 comprises 11 residues. Germline V lookup: CDR1 SGDLS, CDR2 YYNGEE. Deletions cut 4 bases from V and 3 bases from J, with 4 bases between.

CDR3 bases: TGTGCCAGCAGTGGAGTCGCGGGCGAGCAGCCCCAGCATTTT. Protein sequence: CASSGVAGEQPQHF. This chain uses TRBV25-1 with TRBJ1-5, with unresolved D. Germline-derived CDR1 and CDR2 are MGHDK and SYGVNS. V was shortened by 4 bases and J by 7 bases, with 14 bases between the two germline ends. CDR3 length equals 14 residues.

This chain joins TRBV4-1 and TRBJ2-3; 9 positions match TRBD2. The CDR3 totals 18 residues. J lost 3 bases, V lost 0 bases, and 10 bases had no gene match. Germline V gene lookup returns CDR1 MGHRA and CDR2 YSYEKL. The CDR3 bases are TGCGCCAGCAGCCAAGATTCTAGTAGCGGGGGAGGTACAGATACGCAGTATTTT. Protein sequence: CASSQDSSSGGGTDTQYF.

This chain links TRBV16 with TRBJ1-1; a weak D match, TRBD1 (5 bases). V lost 0 bases and J lost 8, with 10 bases in between. This CDR3 is built from 13 residues. The germline V gene encodes CDR1 KGHSY and CDR2 FQNENV. Written as DNA, the CDR3 is TGTGCCAGCAGCCAATCGACCCCAGGGGAAGCTTTCTTT. Amino acid sequence: CASSQSTPGEAFF. Drawing the rest from reference TRBV16 and TRBJ1-1, the complete variable domain is GEEVAQTPKHLVRGEGQKAKLYCAPIKGHSYVFWYQQVLKNEFKFLISFQNENVFDETGMPKERFSAKCLPNSPCSLEIQATKLEDSAVYFCASSQSTPGEAFFGQGTRLTVV.

The chain has TRBV25-1 and TRBJ1-2; possibly TRBD1 for D (5 bases). This CDR3 contains 12 residues. V dropped 7 bases and J dropped 4 bases, with 10 bases sitting between them. Per germline, CDR1 MGHDK and CDR2 SYGVNS. CDR3 nucleotides: TGTGCCAGCAACCAGGGTCCCTATGGCTACACCTTC. Protein: CASNQGPYGYTF.

The J gene is TRBJ2-3, the V gene TRBV28, with D uncertain. This CDR3 region has 13 residues. Germline CDR1 MDHEN, CDR2 SYDVKM. Deletions cut 5 bases from V and 14 bases from J, with 20 bases between. Here the CDR3 reads CASSAPESPLRYF. Here the CDR3 DNA reads TGTGCCAGCAGTGCACCCGAGAGCCCCCTGAGGTATTTT. Full variable domain (remainder filled in from reference TRBV28 and TRBJ2-3): DVKVTQSSRYLVKRTGEKVFLECVQDMDHENMFWYRQDPGLGLRLIYFSYDVKMKEKGDIPEGYSVSREKKERFSLILESASTNQTSMYLCASSAPESPLRYFGPGTRLTVL.

This chain connects TRBV28 to TRBJ2-7, with unresolved D. This CDR3 has 12 amino acids. The germline V gene encodes CDR1 MDHEN and CDR2 SYDVKM. V was clipped by 2 bases and J by 7 bases, with 9 bases between them. Here the CDR3 reads CASSLDTLEQYF. CDR3 DNA: TGTGCCAGCAGTTTAGACACCTTAGAGCAGTACTTC.

The J gene is TRBJ1-2, the V gene TRBV2, with 10 bases matching TRBD1. Germline CDR1 and CDR2: SNHLY and FYNNEI. Unmatched junction bases numbered 8, after V lost 6 bases and J lost 4 bases. The CDR3 consists of 15 residues. DNA of the CDR3: TGTGCCAGCAGACCCGGGACAGGGGCTGCCTATGGCTACACCTTC. Translating gives CASRPGTGAAYGYTF.

CDR3 amino acids: CASSLWTGANTEAFF. The CDR3 region has the DNA TGTGCCAGCAGTTTATGGACAGGGGCGAACACTGAAGCTTTCTTT. This chain joins TRBV27 and TRBJ1-1, with 9 bases fitting TRBD1. There are 15 residues in the CDR3. CDR1 and CDR2 (germline): MNHEY, SMNVEV (reference sequence). Germline trimming cut 1 base from V and 1 base from J; bases unmatched to any gene: 1.

This clone was seen a few times. The chain has TRBV19 and TRBJ2-5; D possibly corresponds to TRBD2 (5 bases). Germline V CDR1 and CDR2: LNHDA, SQIVND (reference sequence). The CDR3 is 13 residues long. V was pared by 4 bases and J by 4 bases, with 10 bases between. Here the CDR3 DNA reads TGTGCCAGTAGTAGTTCGGGGAGAGAGACCCAGTACTTC. Translation gives CASSSSGRETQYF. The variable domain in full, with the rest retrieved from reference TRBV19 and TRBJ2-5, is DGGITQSPKYLFRKEGQNVTLSCEQNLNHDAMYWYRQDPGQGLRLIYYSQIVNDFQKGDIAEGYSVSREKKESFPLTVTSAQKNPTAFYLCASSSSGRETQYFGPGTRLLVL.

The CDR3 is CASSSDAGDQPQHF. The CDR3 nucleotides read TGTGCCAGCAGCTCAGATGCGGGGGATCAGCCCCAGCATTTT. The rearrangement joins TRBV7-9 to TRBJ1-5, with a possible D match to TRBD1 (5 bases). CDR1 and CDR2 (germline): SEHNR, FQNEAQ (reference sequence). The V end lost 4 bases, the J end lost 5 bases, and 12 bases lay between the germline ends. This CDR3 region has 14 residues.

This rearrangement joins TRBV7-2 to TRBJ2-1, with D possibly TRBD1 on 6 matching bases. The CDR3 has 13 amino acids. V was trimmed by 5 bases and J by 9 bases, leaving 14 bases between them. CDR1 is SGHTA and CDR2 is FQGNSA in the germline V gene. The CDR3 region has the DNA TGTGCCAGCAGCGAGGGGGATAGGCGTGAGCAGTTCTTC. It translates to CASSEGDRREQFF.

The sample holds one count of this clone. V and J are TRBV27 and TRBJ1-6; D perhaps matches TRBD1 (6 bases). This CDR3 has 14 residues. CDR1 is MNHEY and CDR2 is SMNVEV in the germline V gene (reference sequence). V lost 7 bases to trimming and J lost 6 bases, with 13 bases between them. CDR3 sequence reads: CASKSGQTNSPLHF. DNA of the CDR3: TGTGCCAGCAAATCAGGACAGACTAATTCACCCCTCCACTTT.

The rearrangement uses TRBV7-3 and TRBJ2-5; TRBD2 matches at 7 bases. Germline assignment: CDR1 SGHTA and CDR2 FQGTGA. There are 16 residues in the CDR3. Trimming cost V 1 base and J 2 bases; bases outside gene matches: 7. The DNA of the CDR3 is TGTGCCAGCAGCTTAAACCCGCTAGCGGATCAAGAGACCCAGTACTTC. Protein: CASSLNPLADQETQYF.

The count of this clone is one. V and J are TRBV7-6 and TRBJ2-2; 11 bases agree with TRBD1. V trimming: 5 bases; J trimming: 4 bases; junction bases outside the gene matches: 3. CDR3 length: 15 residues. Germline CDR1 is SGHVS and CDR2 is FNYEAQ. The CDR3 DNA follows: TGTGCCAGCAGCCCCGGGACAGGGGGCACCGGGGAGCTGTTTTTT. Translation gives CASSPGTGGTGELFF.

V is TRBV7-9 and J is TRBJ1-4; no reliable D call. The germline V gene has CDR1 SEHNR and CDR2 FQNEAQ (reference sequence). Trimming shortened V by 1 base and J by 7 bases, and 10 bases separated the two germline ends. The CDR3 contains 14 residues. In DNA, the CDR3 is TGTGCCAGCAGCTTAGATGGGAGAGGTGAAAAACTGTTTTTT. This gives the protein CASSLDGRGEKLFF.

The chain couples TRBV7-9 to TRBJ1-5, with 9 bases fitting TRBD1. V was pared by 5 bases and J by 3 bases, with 2 bases of the junction left unmatched. The CDR3 has 14 residues. The V gene's germline CDR1 is SEHNR and CDR2 FQNEAQ (reference sequence). CDR3 bases: TGTGCCAGCAGCCGGACAGGGGACAATCAGCCCCAGCATTTT. It yields the protein CASSRTGDNQPQHF.